This TCR beta chain comes out of a study of shared clonotypes between healthy human individuals. General study results and limits: Sharing across a handful of donors was seen in 4.5% to 5.5% of naive CD4 clonotypes.

Terminally differentiated effector memory CD45RA+ cells were excluded from the naive CD8 cells, which were CD45RO-negative and positively selected for CCR7. Worth noting for this clone: Its target is not known.

Sequencing used immunoSEQ multiplex PCR; TCRdb keeps in-frame clones, though not all of them. The sample consists of about 2 million clones, around 96% of them appearing once. Germline CDR1 is ENHRY and CDR2 is SYGVKD. Trimming took 7 bases from V and 2 from J; bases not matched to a gene: 24. CDR3 size: 22 residues. The sequenced sample consisted of naive CD8+ T cells sorted from blood. The sequence was collected from a man between 18 and 29 years old in good health. The J gene is TRBJ2-5, the V gene TRBV10-3; 14 bases match TRBD2. CDR3 DNA: TGTGCCATCATGACGGGACTAGCGGGAGTTTTTGGGGAAATGTTTTCACAAGAGACCCAGTACTTC. Residues: CAIMTGLAGVFGEMFSQETQYF.